This T cell receptor (beta chain) originates from a study of T cells in localized non-small cell lung cancer. Per germline, CDR1 MRHNA and CDR2 SNTAGT. The CDR3 sequence is 12 residues long. With 10 bases clipped from V and 6 bases from J, the junction kept 8 bases outside the gene matches. Using immunoSEQ multiplex PCR, the repertoire was profiled, and TCRdb retains in-frame clones only, with some absent. The profile shows under 30,000 clones, 75% to 90% of them singletons. The V call is TRBV6-4, the J call TRBJ1-2; 7 bases agree with TRBD1. The clonotype comes from a female donor older than 55 with stage I lung adenocarcinoma. Sequencing was performed on peripheral blood, taken before any cancer treatment. The CDR3 nucleotides read TGTGCCATTGCCACAGGGGACCATGGCTACACCTTC. Its protein product is CAIATGDHGYTF.